This is a list of T cell receptor beta chains from one sample in a study of shared clonotypes between healthy human individuals. Profiling relied on immunoSEQ multiplex PCR, and the TCRdb table lists in-frame clones only, not all of them. This table holds roughly 760,000 clones, about 74% found once. Sequenced sample: memory CD4+ T cells sorted from blood. The receptors originated from a woman in her 30s in good health. CDR3s include the opening cysteine and the closing phenylalanine or tryptophan. Some rows mark clone size as missing; the rest say once, few, many or name a class of expanded clone.

size | V | length | CDR3
NA | TRBV4-1 | 18 | CASSQDWRAGVGDYGYTF
NA | TRBV20-1 | 11 | CSASQSYEQYF
NA | TRBV9 | 16 | CASSVAGTSGYNEQFF
NA | TRBV5-1 | 17 | CASSLGFGGDIFYEQYF
NA | TRBV6-6 | 15 | CASSSPTEGNQPQHF
NA | TRBV28 | 12 | CASGQMNTEAFF
NA | TRBV5-1 | 15 | CASGMLSGSRETQYF
NA | TRBV5-1 | 14 | CASSLFPEGDTQYF
once | TRBV6-6 | 14 | CASRPTGIVETQYF
NA | TRBV28 | 14 | CASTVGGGAGEQYF
NA | TRBV7-2 | 13 | CASRELANYGYTF
NA | TRBV7-9 | 15 | CASSLGSGVFTEAFF
NA | TRBV25-1 | 13 | CAGSRQGADTQYF
few | TRBV13 | 17 | CASSLRGARASPQEQFF
NA | TRBV6-5 | 14 | CASSRDSRSYEQYF
NA | TRBV2 | 12 | CASSSSAAWQYF
NA | TRBV5-1 | 17 | CASSSREEAALSDGYTF
NA | TRBV9 | 15 | CASSVAGLPDNEQFF
NA | TRBV30 | 16 | CAWRAGPRNKNTEAFF
NA | TRBV9 | 14 | CASSVVVDYNEQFF
NA | TRBV18 | 15 | CASSPAGQGLYEQYF
NA | TRBV28 | 14 | CASSPPITGYGYTF
NA | TRBV5-8 | 12 | CATARDIGEQFF
NA | TRBV5-8 | 16 | CASSQAHRTGGETQYF
NA | TRBV11-3 | 15 | CASSSAGGGADTQYF
many | TRBV6-6 | 16 | CASSYPSGPSTDTQYF